This note documents a single T cell receptor beta chain sequence. The data belong to a study of blood T cell repertoires in COVID-19. In the study overall: PBMCs, B-cell-depleted T cells, or T cells were the source of the cDNA or gDNA that made up the material.

CDR1 MNHNY and CDR2 SVGAGI come from the germline V gene (reference sequence). J was trimmed by 7 bases and V by 0 bases; bases with no gene match: 5. The CDR3 has 15 amino acids. Assay used: immunoSEQ multiplex PCR; TCRdb lists only in-frame clones, some missing. This sample has about 190,000 clones, with around 80% found just once. The sequencing sample was made of peripheral blood. The chain links TRBV6-6 to TRBJ2-1; TRBD1 aligns across 8 bases. This receptor was obtained from a woman in her forties or fifties with acute or convalescent COVID-19. CDR3 sequence: CASSYSGQGVNEQFF. CDR3 in DNA: TGTGCCAGCAGTTACTCAGGACAGGGAGTTAATGAGCAGTTCTTC.